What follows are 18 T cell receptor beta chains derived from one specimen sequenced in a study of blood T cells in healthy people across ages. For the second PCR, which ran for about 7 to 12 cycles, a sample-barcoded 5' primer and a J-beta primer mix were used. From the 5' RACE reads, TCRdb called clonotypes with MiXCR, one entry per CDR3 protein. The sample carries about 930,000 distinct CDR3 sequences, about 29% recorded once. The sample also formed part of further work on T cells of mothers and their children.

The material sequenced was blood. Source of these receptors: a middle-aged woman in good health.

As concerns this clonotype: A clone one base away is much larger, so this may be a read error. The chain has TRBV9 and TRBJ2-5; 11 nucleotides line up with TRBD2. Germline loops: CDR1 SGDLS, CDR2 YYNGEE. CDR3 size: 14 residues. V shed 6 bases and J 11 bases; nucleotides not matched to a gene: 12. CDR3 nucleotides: TGTGCCAGCAACATAGCGGGGGGGCGGAATGAGCAGTACTTC. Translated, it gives CASNIAGGRNEQYF. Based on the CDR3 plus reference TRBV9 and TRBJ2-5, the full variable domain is DSGVTQTPKHLITATGQRVTLRCSPRSGDLSVYWYQQSLDQGLQFLIQYYNGEERAKGNILERFSAQQFPDLHSELNLSSLELGDSALYFCASNIAGGRNEQYFGPGTRLLVL.

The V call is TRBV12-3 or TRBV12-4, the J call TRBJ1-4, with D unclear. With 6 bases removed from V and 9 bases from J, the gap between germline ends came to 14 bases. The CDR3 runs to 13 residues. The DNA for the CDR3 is TGTGCCAGCAGCCGGGAGCTGGGGAAAAAACTGTTTTTT. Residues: CASSRELGKKLFF.

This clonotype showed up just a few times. For the CDR3, the DNA is TGTGCCAGCAGTTTCTCCGGACTTAGCAATCAGCCCCAGCATTTT. It encodes CASSFSGLSNQPQHF. The chain is built from TRBV12-3 or TRBV12-4 and TRBJ1-5; no definite D call. This CDR3 contains 15 residues. With 3 bases removed from V and 0 bases from J, the gap between germline ends came to 9 bases.

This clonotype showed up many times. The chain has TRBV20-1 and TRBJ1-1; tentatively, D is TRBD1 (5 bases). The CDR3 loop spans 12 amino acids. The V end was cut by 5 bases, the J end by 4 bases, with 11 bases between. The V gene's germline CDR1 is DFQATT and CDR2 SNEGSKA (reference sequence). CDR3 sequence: CSAGTGGTEAFF. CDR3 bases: TGCAGTGCTGGAACGGGGGGCACTGAAGCTTTCTTT.

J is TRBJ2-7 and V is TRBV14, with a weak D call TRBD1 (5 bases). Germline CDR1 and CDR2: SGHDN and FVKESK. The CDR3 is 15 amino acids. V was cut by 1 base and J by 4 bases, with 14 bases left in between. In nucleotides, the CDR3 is TGTGCCAGCAGCCAAGGGGGCGACAAGCGATACGAGCAGTACTTC. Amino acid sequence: CASSQGGDKRYEQYF.

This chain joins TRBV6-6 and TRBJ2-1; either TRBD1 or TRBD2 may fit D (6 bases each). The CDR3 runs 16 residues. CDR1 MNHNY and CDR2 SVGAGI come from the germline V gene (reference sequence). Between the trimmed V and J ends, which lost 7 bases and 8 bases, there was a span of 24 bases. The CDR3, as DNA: TGTGCCAGCAATTTCCCCCGGGGGCAGGGTGGGGATGAGCAGTTCTTC. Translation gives CASNFPRGQGGDEQFF.

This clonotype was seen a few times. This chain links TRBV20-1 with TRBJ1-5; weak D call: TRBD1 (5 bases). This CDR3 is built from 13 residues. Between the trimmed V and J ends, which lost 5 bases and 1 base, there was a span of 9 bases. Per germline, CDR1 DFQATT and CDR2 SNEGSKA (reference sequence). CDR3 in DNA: TGCAGTGCTGCAGGGATGAGCAATCAGCCCCAGCATTTT. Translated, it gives CSAAGMSNQPQHF.

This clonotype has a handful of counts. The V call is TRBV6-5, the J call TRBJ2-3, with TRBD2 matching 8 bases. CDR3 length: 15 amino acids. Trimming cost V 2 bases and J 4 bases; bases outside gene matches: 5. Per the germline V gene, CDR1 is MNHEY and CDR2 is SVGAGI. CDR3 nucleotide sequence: TGTGCCAGCAGTTACGGGGCGGGGGGTTCAGATACGCAGTATTTT. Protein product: CASSYGAGGSDTQYF.

The CDR3, as DNA: TGTGCCAGCAGCCCCGGGCAATGGAGACGCACAAATGAAAAACTGTTTTTT. It encodes CASSPGQWRRTNEKLFF. The chain employs TRBV7-2 and TRBJ1-4, with no clear D. Germline-derived CDR1 and CDR2 are SGHTA and FQGNSA. Trimming took 5 bases from V and 5 from J, leaving 21 bases between them. The CDR3 has 17 amino acids. Full variable domain (remainder filled in from reference TRBV7-2 and TRBJ1-4): GAGVSQSPSNKVTEKGKDVELRCDPISGHTALYWYRQSLGQGLEFLIYFQGNSAPDKSGLPSDRFSAERTGGSVSTLTIQRTQQEDSAVYLCASSPGQWRRTNEKLFFGSGTQLSVL.

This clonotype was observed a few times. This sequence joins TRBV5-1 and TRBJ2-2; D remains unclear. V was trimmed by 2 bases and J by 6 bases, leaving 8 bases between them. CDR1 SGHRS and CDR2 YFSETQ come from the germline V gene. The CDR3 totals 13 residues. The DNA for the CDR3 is TGCGCCAGCAGCTTTGAGAGCCCCGGGGAGCTGTTTTTT. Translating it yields CASSFESPGELFF.

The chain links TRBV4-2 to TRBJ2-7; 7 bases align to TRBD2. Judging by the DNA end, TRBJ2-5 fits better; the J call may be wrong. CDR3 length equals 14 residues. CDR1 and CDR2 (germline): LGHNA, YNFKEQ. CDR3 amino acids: CASSQDLLAETQYF. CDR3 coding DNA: TGTGCCAGCAGCCAAGATTTACTAGCGGAGACCCAGTACTTC.

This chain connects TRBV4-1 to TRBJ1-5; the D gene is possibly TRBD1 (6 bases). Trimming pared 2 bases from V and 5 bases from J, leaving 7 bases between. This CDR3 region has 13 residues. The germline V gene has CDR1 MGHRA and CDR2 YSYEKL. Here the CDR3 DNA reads TGCGCCAGCAGCCAACACAGGGATCAGCCCCAGCATTTT. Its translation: CASSQHRDQPQHF.

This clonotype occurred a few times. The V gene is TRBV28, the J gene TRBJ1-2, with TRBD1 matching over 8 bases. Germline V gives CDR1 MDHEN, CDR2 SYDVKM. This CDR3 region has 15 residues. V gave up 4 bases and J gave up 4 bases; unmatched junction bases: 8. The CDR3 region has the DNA TGTGCCAGCAGTTCGCACTCCGGGACAGGCTATGGCTACACCTTC. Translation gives CASSSHSGTGYGYTF.

The CDR3 sequence is CASSNREISTNVLTF. DNA of the CDR3: TGCGCCAGCAGTAACAGGGAAATCTCGACCAACGTCCTGACTTTC. V is TRBV5-1 and J is TRBJ2-6; possibly TRBD1 for D (6 bases). Germline CDR1 reads SGHRS; CDR2 reads YFSETQ. V lost 5 bases and J lost 8, with 17 bases in between. The CDR3 extends over 15 amino acids.

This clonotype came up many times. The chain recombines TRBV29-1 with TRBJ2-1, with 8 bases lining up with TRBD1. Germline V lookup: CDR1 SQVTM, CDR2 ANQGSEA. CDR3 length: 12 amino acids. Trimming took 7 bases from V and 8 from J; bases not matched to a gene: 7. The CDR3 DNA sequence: TGCAGCGGAGACGACAGGGGCGATGAGCAGTTCTTC. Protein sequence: CSGDDRGDEQFF.

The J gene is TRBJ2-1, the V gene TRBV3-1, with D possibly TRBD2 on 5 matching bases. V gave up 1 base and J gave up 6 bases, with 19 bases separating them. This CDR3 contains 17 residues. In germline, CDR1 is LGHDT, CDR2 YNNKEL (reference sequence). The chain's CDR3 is CASSQGHGRSETNEQFF. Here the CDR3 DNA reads TGTGCCAGCAGCCAAGGGCATGGGAGATCGGAAACCAATGAGCAGTTCTTC.

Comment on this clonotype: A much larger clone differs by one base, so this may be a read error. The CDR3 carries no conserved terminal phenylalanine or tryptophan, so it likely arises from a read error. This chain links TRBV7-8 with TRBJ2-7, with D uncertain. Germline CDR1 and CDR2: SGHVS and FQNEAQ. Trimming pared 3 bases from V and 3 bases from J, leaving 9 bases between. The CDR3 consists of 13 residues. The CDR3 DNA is TGTGCCAGCAGCTTGTACAATAACTACGAGCAGTACTGC. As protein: CASSLYNNYEQYC.

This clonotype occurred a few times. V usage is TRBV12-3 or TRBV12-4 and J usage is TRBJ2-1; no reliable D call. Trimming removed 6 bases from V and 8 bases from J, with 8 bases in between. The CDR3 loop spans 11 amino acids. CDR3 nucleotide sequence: TGTGCCAGCAGGCAAAGCGATGAGCAGTTCTTC. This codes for CASRQSDEQFF.